This TCR beta chain appears in the sequencing data of a study of beta chain features in type 1 diabetes. Markers CD45RO/CCR7/CD25/CD127/CD95/CD27 served to sort CD4+ naive, central memory, regulatory and stem cell-like memory cells. The CDR3 consists of 15 residues. J lost 4 bases, V lost 5 bases, and 9 bases had no gene match. The V gene's germline CDR1 is SGHTA and CDR2 FQGNSA. On this clone: The antigen is not known.

cDNA synthesis used the whole RNA isolate, giving expressed TCRB sequences. The average read count of naive, central memory and regulatory T cell samples was several million. The protocol was immunoSEQ multiplex PCR, while the TCRdb copy is restricted to in-frame clones and leaves out a portion. Seen here are under 200,000 clones, about 8.1% observed once, and the top ten hold over 0.45%. Study-wide points: Researchers report that Type 1 diabetes patients had moderately but significantly shorter TCRB CDR3s across all four CD4+ subsets.

The genes are TRBV7-2 and TRBJ1-2; 8 bases fit TRBD1. The receptor comes from a woman aged 18-29 years with type 1 diabetes. Sequences were obtained from central memory CD4+ T cells from blood. CDR3 DNA sequence: TGTGCCAGCAGCCCACGACAGGGGATGGGCTATGGCTACACCTTC. Translated: CASSPRQGMGYGYTF.